These T cell receptor beta chains were read from a single sample in a study of shared clonotypes between healthy human individuals. Sequenced by immunoSEQ multiplex PCR; TCRdb stores in-frame clones only, minus some. The repertoire holds 2 million to 3 million clones, 90% to 95% seen once, with 0.11% to 0.15% in the top ten. Source material: naive CD4+ T cells sorted from blood. These receptors all come from a man aged 18 to 30 in good health. The CDR3 runs from the conserved cysteine through the conserved F or W. The D gene is left open where the match is weak. Clone size, where shown, is once, few, many, or a class for clones that have expanded.

>TRBV5-1|-|TRBJ2-1|TRBD1
TGCGCCAGCAGCAGTTCAGGGGGTACAACTGAGCAGTTCTTC
CASSSSGGTTEQFF
>TRBV7-9|-|TRBJ1-2|TRBD1
TGTGCCAGCAGCTTAAAGGGACAGGGTTTCTATGGCTACACCTTC
CASSLKGQGFYGYTF
>TRBV6-5|-|TRBJ1-2|-
TGTGCCAGCAGACCCCGCCAGGGTGGTGTCTATGGCTACACCTTC
CASRPRQGGVYGYTF
>TRBV10-3|-|TRBJ2-1|TRBD2
TGTGCCATCAGTGCAAGCGGGGGGCCGTACAATGAGCAGTTCTTC
CAISASGGPYNEQFF
>TRBV18|-|TRBJ2-7|-
TGTGCCAGCTCACCTTCTTCCATCTACGAGCAGTACTTC
CASSPSSIYEQYF
>TRBV6-5|few|TRBJ1-5|TRBD1
TGTGCCAGCAAGTTGGACAGGGACAATCAGCCCCAGCATTTT
CASKLDRDNQPQHF
>TRBV9|-|TRBJ1-6|TRBD1
TGTGCCAGCAGCCCCTGGGACAGTCCATATTCACCCCTCCACTTT
CASSPWDSPYSPLHF
>TRBV7-3|-|TRBJ1-1|TRBD1
TGTGCCAGCAGCCGCCGACAGGGTGACACTGAAGCTTTCTTT
CASSRRQGDTEAFF
>TRBV6-5|-|TRBJ2-2|-
TGTGCCAGCAGCCGGGCGGTGGATTTTGGGGAGCTGTTTTTT
CASSRAVDFGELFF
>TRBV28|-|TRBJ2-3|-
TGTGCCAGCAGTGGGGCTAGGGATACGCAGTATTTT
CASSGARDTQYF
>TRBV5-4|-|TRBJ2-1|-
TGTGCCAGCAGCTTCACGGGGAACTACAATGAGCAGTTCTTC
CASSFTGNYNEQFF
>TRBV9|-|TRBJ1-2|-
TGTGCCAGCACACGGCAGGACTTTGACTACACCTTC
CASTRQDFDYTF
>TRBV27|-|TRBJ1-1|-
TGTGCCAGCGGCCCTTTTGTGGACACTGAAGCTTTCTTT
CASGPFVDTEAFF
>TRBV29-1|-|TRBJ2-7|-
TGCAGCGTCGAGGGGGACACTCTCCAGCAGTACTTC
CSVEGDTLQQYF
>TRBV6-6|-|TRBJ1-6|TRBD1
TGTGCCAGCAGGACAGGGGGAACTAATTCACCCCTCCACTTT
CASRTGGTNSPLHF
>TRBV5-6|-|TRBJ1-6|-
TGTGCCAGCAGCTTGACCGCCGGTGCCCCTAATTCACCCCTCCACTTT
CASSLTAGAPNSPLHF
>TRBV5-1|-|TRBJ1-2|TRBD1
TGCGCCAGCAGCACGGGACAGGGGGTTCTTATTAACTATGGCTACACCTTC
CASSTGQGVLINYGYTF
>TRBV27|-|TRBJ1-6|-
TGTGCCAGCAGTTCTCCGAGTAATAATTCACCCCTCCACTTT
CASSSPSNNSPLHF
>TRBV28|-|TRBJ1-1|TRBD1
TGTGCCAGCAGTCGCCAAGACAGGGTGAGGACTGAAGCTTTCTTT
CASSRQDRVRTEAFF
>TRBV7-9|-|TRBJ2-7|-
TGTGCCAGCAGCTTATCTGCGACAGGCTACGAGCAGTACTTC
CASSLSATGYEQYF
>TRBV6-4|-|TRBJ1-6|-
TGTGCCAGCAATTCCGGGACGGGGAATTCACCCCTCCACTTT
CASNSGTGNSPLHF
>TRBV14|-|TRBJ2-2|-
TGTGCCAGCAGCCGGAGCGCAGGGGCCGGGGAGCTGTTTTTT
CASSRSAGAGELFF
>TRBV9|-|TRBJ2-6|-
TGTGCCAGCCCTTTCCCGTACAAACAAAGTCGGGCCAACGTCCTGACTTTC
CASPFPYKQSRANVLTF
>TRBV10-3|-|TRBJ2-5|-
TGTGCCATCAGTGAGTCGACCCAGGGAAGTCAAGAGACCCAGTACTTC
CAISESTQGSQETQYF
>TRBV10-3|-|TRBJ2-7|TRBD1
TGTGCCATCAGGGGGACAGCAGACTCCTACGAGCAGTACTTC
CAIRGTADSYEQYF
>TRBV2|-|TRBJ2-5|TRBD2
TGTGCCAGCGGACAGCCTTTAGCGGGGGGGCGGGAGACCCAGTACTTC
CASGQPLAGGRETQYF
>TRBV7-9|-|TRBJ2-7|-
TGTGCCAGCAGCTTAACGGACAGCTCTGCCTACGAGCAGTACTTC
CASSLTDSSAYEQYF
>TRBV5-8|-|TRBJ2-1|-
TGTGCCAGCAGCTCACGGCAGAACAATGAGCAGTTCTTC
CASSSRQNNEQFF
>TRBV19|-|TRBJ1-5|-
TGTGCCAGTAGTATAGAGGGGGCTCTTCAGCCCCAGCATTTT
CASSIEGALQPQHF
>TRBV5-1|once|TRBJ2-7|-
TGCGCCAGCAGCCGGACCTCGACACTCTCCTACGAGCAGTACTTC
CASSRTSTLSYEQYF
>TRBV21-1|-|TRBJ1-6|-
TGTGCCAGCAGCAACGAGGGAAGGGGGCAGAAGGATTCACCCCTCCACTTT
CASSNEGRGQKDSPLHF
>TRBV11-2|-|TRBJ2-1|-
TGTGCCAGCAGCCCTCCTGGGGTAAATGAGCAGTTCTTC
CASSPPGVNEQFF
>TRBV5-4|-|TRBJ2-2|TRBD2
TGTGCCAGCAGCTTTCGACTAGCGGGAACTACCGGGGAGCTGTTTTTT
CASSFRLAGTTGELFF
>TRBV27|-|TRBJ2-7|TRBD1
TGTGCCAGCAGTTTCCGAAAGCCCGACAGGGCCCTATACGAGCAGTACTTC
CASSFRKPDRALYEQYF
>TRBV7-9|-|TRBJ2-5|-
TGTGCCAGCAGAAACAGGGATCAAGAGACCCAGTACTTC
CASRNRDQETQYF
>TRBV5-4|-|TRBJ2-3|TRBD1
TGTGCCAGCAGGAGGGACAGCAACACAGATACGCAGTATTTT
CASRRDSNTDTQYF
>TRBV2|-|TRBJ1-5|-
TGTGCCAGCAGTAGGGACAGCAATCAGCCCCAGCATTTT
CASSRDSNQPQHF
>TRBV9|-|TRBJ1-2|-
TGTGCCAGCAGCCCAACGGGGGGATGGGGCTACACCTTC
CASSPTGGWGYTF
>TRBV6-5|-|TRBJ2-2|-
TGTGCCAGCAGTTACAGGGTTTGGACCGGGGAGCTGTTTTTT
CASSYRVWTGELFF
>TRBV12-5|-|TRBJ2-7|-
TGTGCTAGTGGTTTGAGGCGGGGTCGCATCCACGAGCAGTACTTC
CASGLRRGRIHEQYF